Detailed here is one TCR beta chain. Per the original methods: It was from reference gene primer amplification that nucleated cell counts were estimated. Profiled with immunoSEQ multiplex PCR; TCRdb holds only in-frame clones, not every one. The DNA was the basis for D and trimming; V, J and clone size are from that table. Of roughly 100,000 clones listed, more than 90% are singletons. The data were taken from a study of blood T cell repertoires in COVID-19. Study as a whole: The origin of the acute and convalescent COVID-19 samples was the United States, Italy and Spain. PBMCs, B-cell-depleted T cells, or T cells provided the cDNA or gDNA that made up the material.

The receptor comes from a woman aged 50 to 60 with COVID-19, enrolled during active disease. The sample was peripheral blood.

CDR3 residues: CASSPLRDGQYYGYTF. The CDR3 region has the DNA TGTGCCAGCAGCCCCCTAAGAGATGGACAGTACTATGGCTACACCTTC. The rearrangement uses TRBV9 and TRBJ1-2; D is possibly TRBD1 (6 bases). Germline CDR1 SGDLS, CDR2 YYNGEE. The CDR3 is 16 residues long. The V and J ends lost 4 bases and 3 bases respectively, with 19 bases between them.